One and the same sample provided the 24 T cell receptor beta chains below, sequenced in a study of T cells in Graves' hyperthyroidism and ophthalmopathy. Amplified TCR beta CDR3 regions derived from RNA transcripts. The HTBI primer set served for first-round RT-PCR of the TCR CDR3. TCRdb ran MiXCR on the multiplex PCR reads and lists one entry per CDR3 protein. Among about 340,000 distinct CDR3 sequences, 15% to 20% were seen once, and the ten largest hold under 55%. Sequencing was done on a sample of blood. The source is a woman aged 45-65 years with Graves' hyperthyroidism.

The V gene is TRBV10-2, the J gene TRBJ1-1; the match to TRBD1 covers 8 bases. Trimming removed 10 bases from V and 5 bases from J; junction bases left unmatched: 12. Germline V lookup: CDR1 WSHSY, CDR2 SAAADI. The CDR3 contains 14 residues. The CDR3 is CATYLTGVETEAFF. DNA for the CDR3: TGCGCCACCTACCTGACAGGGGTAGAGACTGAAGCTTTCTTT.

Of note for this clonotype: A much larger clone is a single base away; this may be a read error. This chain connects TRBV27 to TRBJ2-5, with TRBD2 matching over 9 bases. CDR1 and CDR2 (germline): MNHEY, SMNVEV (reference sequence). The CDR3 consists of 15 residues. CDR3 bases: TGTGTCAGCAGACTAGGGACTAGCAGGAGAGAGACCCAGTACTTC. Protein sequence: CVSRLGTSRRETQYF.

This clonotype was detected many times. The chain combines TRBV5-1 with TRBJ2-1; 12 bases align to TRBD2. The CDR3 sequence is 17 residues long. Trimming removed 3 bases from V and 6 bases from J; junction bases left unmatched: 10. Germline V CDR1 and CDR2: SGHRS, YFSETQ. The CDR3 nucleotides are TGCGCCAGCAGCTCTGGGGGGCTAGCGGGAGGGAGCAATGAGCAGTTCTTC. This codes for CASSSGGLAGGSNEQFF. Full variable domain (rest looked up from reference TRBV5-1 and TRBJ2-1): KAGVTQTPRYLIKTRGQQVTLSCSPISGHRSVSWYQQTPGQGLQFLFEYFSETQRNKGNFPGRFSGRQFSNSRSEMNVSTLELGDSALYLCASSSGGLAGGSNEQFFGPGTRLTVL.

The rearrangement joins TRBV6-2 or TRBV6-3 to TRBJ1-3, with D perhaps TRBD1 (6 bases). Germline assignment: CDR1 MNHEY and CDR2 SVGEGT. Trimming cost V 7 bases and J 2 bases, with 12 bases left between them. The CDR3 is 14 residues long. The DNA of the CDR3 is TGTGCCAGCAAGGAAACAGGGACTGGAAACACCATATATTTT. Protein: CASKETGTGNTIYF.

The V and J genes are TRBV20-1 and TRBJ2-1; 11 nucleotides agree with TRBD2. The germline CDR1 and CDR2 sequences are DFQATT and SNEGSKA (reference sequence). The CDR3 is made up of 15 amino acids. With 3 bases clipped from V and 9 bases from J, the junction kept 10 bases outside the gene matches. CDR3 sequence reads: CSASLAGTSGGEQFF. The CDR3 DNA sequence: TGCAGTGCTAGTTTGGCCGGGACTAGCGGTGGTGAGCAGTTCTTC.

This clonotype has a count of ten or more. The chain recombines TRBV3-1 with TRBJ2-1, with a weak D call TRBD2 (6 bases). The V end was cut by 1 base, the J end by 3 bases, with 19 bases between. Germline assignment: CDR1 LGHDT and CDR2 YNNKEL (reference sequence). CDR3 size: 18 residues. The CDR3 sequence: CASSQVAGFRTNYNEQFF. In nucleotides, the CDR3 is TGTGCCAGCAGCCAAGTCGCCGGTTTCAGGACTAACTACAATGAGCAGTTCTTC.

The chain employs TRBV14 and TRBJ1-2; TRBD1 aligns across 7 bases. CDR1 SGHDN and CDR2 FVKESK come from the germline V gene. V shed 4 bases, J shed 6 bases, and the junction held 11 bases outside the gene matches. The CDR3 consists of 15 residues. For the CDR3, the DNA is TGTGCCAGCAGCCCTCGTCGAGGGGGCTCGGATGGCTACACCTTC. Translating it yields CASSPRRGGSDGYTF. Variable domain in full (rest from reference TRBV14 and TRBJ1-2): EAGVTQFPSHSVIEKGQTVTLRCDPISGHDNLYWYRRVMGKEIKFLLHFVKESKQDESGMPNNRFLAERTGGTYSTLKVQPAELEDSGVYFCASSPRRGGSDGYTFGSGTRLTVV.

The chain links TRBV27 to TRBJ2-1, with 8 bases aligning to TRBD2. The V gene's germline CDR1 is MNHEY and CDR2 SMNVEV (reference sequence). After removal of 4 bases from V and 0 bases from J, the junction contained 8 bases not matched to a gene. The CDR3 loop spans 17 amino acids. The CDR3 is CASSSVLAEGSYNEQFF. The CDR3 nucleotides are TGTGCCAGCAGTTCCGTACTAGCGGAAGGCTCCTACAATGAGCAGTTCTTC.

This clonotype was seen a handful of times. The chain carries TRBV20-1 and TRBJ2-1; 12 nucleotides agree with TRBD2. J lost 4 bases, V lost 7 bases, and 11 bases had no gene match. Germline CDR1 reads DFQATT; CDR2 reads SNEGSKA (reference sequence). The CDR3 has 16 amino acids. The CDR3 loop is CSVNLLAGGRYNEQFF. The CDR3 nucleotides read TGCAGTGTTAACCTCCTAGCGGGGGGGCGGTACAATGAGCAGTTCTTC.

This clonotype occurred a few times. The chain carries TRBV6-1 and TRBJ2-3; a possible D gene is TRBD1 (5 bases). From germline, CDR1 is MNHNS and CDR2 SASEGT. Trimming pared 8 bases from V and 2 bases from J, leaving 14 bases between. This CDR3 is built from 14 residues. DNA for the CDR3: TGTGCCAGCCCCCCCGGACACTACACAGATACGCAGTATTTT. The encoded protein is CASPPGHYTDTQYF.

The rearrangement uses TRBV11-2 and TRBJ2-7; TRBD2 matches 10 bases. The CDR3 is 16 amino acids. CDR1 is SGHAT and CDR2 is FQNNGV in the germline V gene. The V segment lost 6 bases and the J segment 0 bases; nucleotides outside the gene matches: 8. The CDR3 sequence: CASSHGTSDPSYEQYF. CDR3 DNA sequence: TGTGCCAGCAGTCACGGGACTAGCGACCCCTCCTACGAGCAGTACTTC. Variable domain in full (rest from reference TRBV11-2 and TRBJ2-7): EAGVAQSPRYKIIEKRQSVAFWCNPISGHATLYWYQQILGQGPKLLIQFQNNGVVDDSQLPKDRFSAERLKGVDSTLKIQPAKLEDSAVYLCASSHGTSDPSYEQYFGPGTRLTVT.

This clonotype was seen more than once but under ten times. The chain joins TRBV6-1 to TRBJ2-2; D is perhaps TRBD2 (6 bases). The germline gives CDR1 MNHNS, CDR2 SASEGT. V dropped 5 bases and J dropped 5 bases, with 15 bases sitting between them. The CDR3 is 15 residues long. CDR3 sequence (DNA): TGTGCCAGCAGTCCCGCGGGAAGGGGAACCGGGGAGCTGTTTTTT. Its translation: CASSPAGRGTGELFF.

The sample holds many counts of this clonotype. The rearrangement uses TRBV12-3 or TRBV12-4 and TRBJ1-1; tentative D call: TRBD1 (6 bases). The CDR3 spans 12 residues. The ends were cut back, 9 bases at V and 4 bases at J, with 12 bases in the middle. The DNA of the CDR3 is TGTGCCAGTACACAGGGTGGCACTGAAGCTTTCTTT. Translation gives CASTQGGTEAFF.

This clonotype was counted between two and nine times. The chain recombines TRBV6-6 with TRBJ1-1; TRBD1 agrees at 7 bases. Unmatched junction bases numbered 7, after V lost 2 bases and J lost 1 base. Per germline, CDR1 MNHNY and CDR2 SVGAGI (reference sequence). The CDR3 is 16 amino acids. CDR3 sequence reads: CASSYIRGGENTEAFF. The DNA for the CDR3 is TGTGCCAGCAGTTACATCAGGGGGGGAGAGAACACTGAAGCTTTCTTT.

There are many counts of this clonotype. V is TRBV2 and J is TRBJ1-4; D unresolved. V was pared by 2 bases and J by 2 bases, with 6 bases between. Germline V gene sequence: CDR1 SNHLY, CDR2 FYNNEI. CDR3 size: 14 residues. CDR3 sequence: CASSERRTNEKLFF. The CDR3 DNA reads as TGTGCCAGCAGTGAAAGACGGACTAATGAAAAACTGTTTTTT.

The chain recombines TRBV9 with TRBJ2-1, with D maybe TRBD2 (6 bases). Germline V gives CDR1 SGDLS, CDR2 YYNGEE. The ends were cut back, 0 bases at V and 4 bases at J, with 17 bases in the middle. This CDR3 is 17 amino acids long. This CDR3 reads CASSVGGRREFYNEQFF. As DNA, the CDR3 is TGTGCCAGCAGCGTAGGAGGTAGGAGGGAGTTTTACAATGAGCAGTTCTTC.

This clonotype has ten or more counts. V and J are TRBV5-5 and TRBJ1-6, with D maybe TRBD1 (5 bases). CDR3 size: 14 residues. The V gene's germline CDR1 is SGHKS and CDR2 YYEKEE (reference sequence). Trimming removed 0 bases from V and 7 bases from J, with 8 bases in between. Here the CDR3 reads CASSLEGENSPLHF. CDR3 nucleotides: TGTGCCAGCAGCTTGGAAGGGGAGAATTCACCCCTCCACTTT. Combining the CDR3 with reference TRBV5-5 and TRBJ1-6 gives the whole variable domain DAGVTQSPTHLIKTRGQQVTLRCSPISGHKSVSWYQQVLGQGPQFIFQYYEKEERGRGNFPDRFSARQFPNYSSELNVNALLLGDSALYLCASSLEGENSPLHFGNGTRLTVT.

This clonotype was picked up many times. The chain employs TRBV28 and TRBJ1-2; 8 bases are a match to TRBD1. This CDR3 is 14 amino acids long. Germline-derived CDR1 and CDR2 are MDHEN and SYDVKM. J was trimmed by 7 bases and V by 3 bases; bases with no gene match: 7. CDR3 DNA sequence: TGTGCCAGCAGTTTGGCAGGGGGCGGGGGTGGCTACACCTTC. It translates to CASSLAGGGGGYTF.

With regard to this clonotype: The junction shows a germline mismatch at one end, possibly a read error. The chain joins TRBV5-1 to TRBJ2-2; a possible D gene is TRBD1 (6 bases). The germline V gene has CDR1 SGHRS and CDR2 YFSETQ. The CDR3 length is 16 residues. The CDR3 DNA reads TGCACCAGCAGCTTGATAAATGACAGGCTAAACGGGGAGCTGTTTTTT. It specifies CTSSLINDRLNGELFF.

The chain employs TRBV4-1 and TRBJ2-1; 7 bases fit TRBD1. The CDR3 covers 14 residues. The germline V gene encodes CDR1 MGHRA and CDR2 YSYEKL. V shed 2 bases and J 6 bases; nucleotides not matched to a gene: 4. The CDR3 loop is CASSQQTGTNEQFF. CDR3 nucleotide sequence: TGCGCCAGCAGCCAACAGACAGGGACCAATGAGCAGTTCTTC.

J is TRBJ2-2 and V is TRBV5-4, with 10 bases identical to TRBD2. Germline V gene sequence: CDR1 SGHNT, CDR2 YYREEE (reference sequence). The CDR3 has 16 amino acids. The J segment lost 0 bases and the V segment lost 5 bases, leaving 4 bases of the junction unmatched. The CDR3 DNA reads TGTGCCAGCAGAAGTAGCGGGAGGTCGAACACCGGGGAGCTGTTTTTT. Translated, it gives CASRSSGRSNTGELFF.

In its sample, this clonotype was seen many times. The chain is built from TRBV2 and TRBJ2-1; 9 bases fit TRBD1. Trimming removed 4 bases from V and 8 bases from J; junction bases left unmatched: 3. Per the germline V gene, CDR1 is SNHLY and CDR2 is FYNNEI. This CDR3 contains 13 residues. This CDR3 reads CASSAQGADEQFF. DNA of the CDR3: TGTGCCAGCAGTGCACAGGGGGCCGATGAGCAGTTCTTC.

This sequence joins TRBV4-2 and TRBJ2-2; tentative D call: TRBD2 (6 bases). CDR3 size: 13 residues. The germline gives CDR1 LGHNA, CDR2 YNFKEQ. Deletions cut 5 bases from V and 7 bases from J, with 11 bases between. The CDR3 spells CASSGGLSGELFF. For the CDR3, the DNA is TGTGCCAGCAGCGGGGGACTCAGCGGGGAGCTGTTTTTT.

This clonotype showed up many times. The chain recombines TRBV6-1 with TRBJ1-1; the match to TRBD1 covers 7 bases. Germline V gene sequence: CDR1 MNHNS, CDR2 SASEGT. This CDR3 is built from 15 residues. The ends lost 7 bases at V and 2 bases at J; junction bases unmatched: 10. CDR3 amino acids: CASKDNTGANTEAFF. Here the CDR3 DNA reads TGTGCCAGCAAAGATAACACAGGGGCCAACACTGAAGCTTTCTTT.